The 19 T cell receptor beta chains reported below all come from one sample, sequenced in a study of blood T cell repertoires in COVID-19. The data were produced by immunoSEQ multiplex PCR, yet TCRdb's version contains in-frame clones alone and is incomplete. The sample gives about 11,000 clones, roughly 90% of which show up once; roughly a tenth is in the top ten. Sample: peripheral blood. The receptor set was obtained from a human donor in a cohort sampled during active COVID-19.

A few counts support this clone. The V gene is TRBV4-1, the J gene TRBJ1-4; 8 positions agree with TRBD1. V lost 3 bases and J lost 7; bases outside the gene matches: 10. Germline V gives CDR1 MGHRA, CDR2 YSYEKL. The CDR3 extends over 16 amino acids. CDR3 in DNA: TGCGCCAGCAGCCAGAGGACAGGGCCATCTGGTGAAAAACTGTTTTTT. This translates into CASSQRTGPSGEKLFF.

The chain employs TRBV19 and TRBJ1-2, with D unresolved. The CDR3 is 15 residues long. Germline CDR1 LNHDA, CDR2 SQIVND (reference sequence). V dropped 3 bases and J dropped 5 bases, with 16 bases sitting between them. This CDR3 reads CASSIGRLPGYGYTF. CDR3 nucleotide sequence: TGTGCCAGTAGTATCGGCAGGCTCCCTGGATATGGCTACACCTTC.

This clone was detected once. This rearrangement joins TRBV6-1 to TRBJ2-4, with D maybe TRBD1 (6 bases). The V gene lost 0 bases and the J gene lost 10 bases, with 16 bases spanning the gap. The CDR3 runs 15 residues. CDR1 and CDR2 (germline): MNHNS, SASEGT. This chain's CDR3 is CASSEAWGPPSIQYF. In DNA form, the CDR3 reads TGTGCCAGCAGTGAAGCTTGGGGGCCCCCTTCTATTCAGTACTTC.

V is TRBV6-5 and J is TRBJ2-1, with 9 nucleotides matching TRBD2. The junction had 6 bases not matched to a gene; V was cut back by 7 bases and J by 2 bases. This CDR3 has 15 amino acids. Germline lookup yields CDR1 MNHEY and CDR2 SVGAGI. Here the CDR3 reads CASTPGGGAYNEQFF. The CDR3 nucleotides read TGTGCCAGCACCCCTGGCGGGGGGGCCTACAATGAGCAGTTCTTC.

V gene TRBV2 combines with J gene TRBJ2-5; possible D gene TRBD1, 6 bases. Per the germline V gene, CDR1 is SNHLY and CDR2 is FYNNEI. The V gene lost 5 bases and the J gene lost 5 bases, with 18 bases spanning the gap. This CDR3 comprises 15 residues. This chain's CDR3 is CASSLPGTTSETQYF. In DNA form, the CDR3 reads TGTGCCAGCAGTTTGCCCGGGACAACTTCTGAGACCCAGTACTTC. Combining the CDR3 with reference TRBV2 and TRBJ2-5 gives the whole variable domain EPEVTQTPSHQVTQMGQEVILRCVPISNHLYFYWYRQILGQKVEFLVSFYNNEISEKSEIFDDQFSVERPDGSNFTLKIRSTKLEDSAMYFCASSLPGTTSETQYFGPGTRLLVL.

The chain carries TRBV11-2 and TRBJ1-2; a weak D match, TRBD1 (5 bases). Trimming cost V 5 bases and J 4 bases, with 20 bases left between them. This CDR3 spans 16 amino acids. Germline CDR1 reads SGHAT; CDR2 reads FQNNGV. As DNA, the CDR3 is TGTGCCAGCAGCACCCGACAGTACAGGAGCTCCTATGGCTACACCTTC. This sequence encodes CASSTRQYRSSYGYTF. Full variable domain (missing parts from reference TRBV11-2 and TRBJ1-2): EAGVAQSPRYKIIEKRQSVAFWCNPISGHATLYWYQQILGQGPKLLIQFQNNGVVDDSQLPKDRFSAERLKGVDSTLKIQPAKLEDSAVYLCASSTRQYRSSYGYTFGSGTRLTVV.

The CDR3 reads CSEGATPWDTQYF. The CDR3 DNA reads TGCAGCGAGGGAGCGACCCCGTGGGATACGCAGTATTTT. The V and J genes are TRBV29-1 and TRBJ2-3; tentatively, D is TRBD2 (5 bases). Trimming took 7 bases from V and 6 from J, leaving 17 bases between them. Germline CDR1 and CDR2: SQVTM and ANQGSEA. This CDR3 spans 13 amino acids.

A remark on this clone: The junction shows a germline mismatch at one end, possibly a read error. CDR3 in DNA: TGTGCTAGCAGCCCGCAGGGGACCGGGGAGCTGTTTTTT. Amino acid sequence: CASSPQGTGELFF. The gene calls are TRBV7-7 and TRBJ2-2; the D gene is possibly TRBD1 (6 bases). Germline V gives CDR1 SSHAT, CDR2 FNYEAQ (reference sequence). The CDR3 totals 13 residues.

The chain combines TRBV27 with TRBJ1-2, with 8 bases matching TRBD1. The CDR3 spans 16 residues. Germline-derived CDR1 and CDR2 are MNHEY and SMNVEV (reference sequence). Losses at the gene ends were 1 base for V and 5 bases for J; bases not matched to a gene: 9. The CDR3 loop reads CASSLLGTDRAYGYTF. In DNA, the CDR3 is TGTGCCAGCAGTTTATTGGGAACGGACAGGGCGTATGGCTACACCTTC.

This clone was seen just once. This sequence joins TRBV27 and TRBJ1-2; the D is unclear. With 3 bases removed from V and 2 bases from J, the gap between germline ends came to 7 bases. The germline CDR1 and CDR2 sequences are MNHEY and SMNVEV (reference sequence). The length of the CDR3 is 13 residues. CDR3 region: CASSLSRNYGYTF. CDR3 DNA sequence: TGTGCCAGCAGTTTGTCCAGAAACTATGGCTACACCTTC.

The CDR3 sequence is CASSYSWGGGTQYF. The CDR3 bases are TGTGCCAGCAGTTACTCTTGGGGCGGGGGGACCCAGTACTTC. The rearrangement uses TRBV6-5 and TRBJ2-5, with TRBD2 matching over 7 bases. The CDR3 is 14 residues long. The trim removed 0 bases at V and 7 bases at J, leaving 5 bases unmatched. Looked up from germline, CDR1 is MNHEY and CDR2 is SVGAGI.

V and J are TRBV6-6 and TRBJ1-4; tentative D call: TRBD1 (6 bases). V lost 4 bases and J 2 bases, leaving 14 bases between the germline ends. This CDR3 is 16 amino acids long. Looked up from germline, CDR1 is MNHNY and CDR2 is SVGAGI (reference sequence). CDR3 protein: CASSWGQTTTNEKLFF. As DNA, the CDR3 is TGTGCCAGCAGTTGGGGACAAACCACGACTAATGAAAAACTGTTTTTT.

V is TRBV3-1 (or the pseudogene TRBV3-2) and J is TRBJ1-1; perhaps TRBD1 as D (6 bases). Per the germline V gene, CDR1 is LGHDT and CDR2 is YNNKEL (reference sequence). The V end lost 4 bases, the J end lost 3 bases, and 9 bases lay between the germline ends. This CDR3 is 13 amino acids long. The CDR3 loop reads CASSLGGHTEAFF. For the CDR3, the DNA is TGTGCCAGCAGCCTAGGGGGTCACACTGAAGCTTTCTTT.

This clone was recorded once. This chain links TRBV6-5 with TRBJ1-6; D ambiguous. Trimming stripped 2 bases from V and 0 bases from J, with 5 bases between. CDR3 size: 15 residues. From germline, CDR1 is MNHEY and CDR2 SVGAGI. CDR3 nucleotide sequence: TGTGCCAGCAGTTACGTCAACTCCTATAATTCACCCCTCCACTTT. Its translation is CASSYVNSYNSPLHF.

This clone was picked up a small number of times. The chain's CDR3 is CASSLGTGDNEQYF. CDR3 DNA sequence: TGTGCCAGCAGCTTGGGGACAGGGGACAACGAGCAGTACTTC. The chain recombines TRBV5-6 with TRBJ2-7; 9 nucleotides line up with TRBD1. CDR1 and CDR2 from the germline V gene are SGHDT and YYEEEE. The J segment lost 5 bases and the V segment lost 0 bases, leaving 3 bases of the junction unmatched. The CDR3 runs to 14 residues.

The chain has TRBV19 and TRBJ2-5, with 11 bases that match TRBD1. This CDR3 comprises 14 residues. Germline V lookup: CDR1 LNHDA, CDR2 SQIVND (reference sequence). The trim removed 6 bases at V and 4 bases at J, leaving 4 bases unmatched. The DNA for the CDR3 is TGTGCCAGTAGGGGGACAGGGGGAGGAGAGACCCAGTACTTC. It specifies CASRGTGGGETQYF.

The V call is TRBV5-1, the J call TRBJ1-2, with 9 bases matching TRBD1. The J segment lost 0 bases and the V segment lost 3 bases, leaving 12 bases of the junction unmatched. The CDR3 is 18 residues long. Germline CDR1 reads SGHRS; CDR2 reads YFSETQ. CDR3 region: CASSSLGTGKRANYGYTF. The CDR3 DNA reads TGCGCCAGCAGCTCCCTTGGGACAGGGAAGAGAGCTAACTATGGCTACACCTTC.

The V and J genes are TRBV5-1 and TRBJ2-2; 8 bases line up with TRBD2. The CDR3 has 17 amino acids. Trimming removed 5 bases from V and 7 bases from J; junction bases left unmatched: 16. Germline assignment: CDR1 SGHRS and CDR2 YFSETQ. DNA for the CDR3: TGCGCCAGCAGTTTTACGACCGGGACTAGAGTTGTCGGGGAGCTGTTTTTT. Residues: CASSFTTGTRVVGELFF.

This chain uses TRBV5-8 with TRBJ2-3; weak D call: TRBD2 (6 bases). Germline V lookup: CDR1 SGHTS, CDR2 YDEGEE. V was shortened by 2 bases and J by 2 bases, with 12 bases between the two germline ends. The CDR3 has 15 amino acids. CDR3 bases: TGTGCCAGCAGCTTCCAGGGAGGAGACACAGATACGCAGTATTTT. Protein sequence: CASSFQGGDTDTQYF.